The clone carrying this TCR beta chain was counted ten times or more. The antigen remains unidentified. TCRdb re-analysed the 5' RACE reads in MiXCR, keeping a single row per CDR3 protein. Of hundreds of thousands of distinct CDR3 sequences listed, less than 20% were seen once; the top ten hold 15% to 20%. The data are from a study of T cells after yellow fever vaccination. Study-level background: SMART-Seq v4 Ultra Low Input prepared libraries from low-cell fractions. Whole-study findings and limits: Re-detected after boosting: most primary clones, about 96% of CD4 and 75% to 90% of CD8.

V shed 0 bases and J 6 bases; nucleotides not matched to a gene: 6. CDR3 length equals 16 residues. The germline gives CDR1 MNHEY, CDR2 SMNVEV (reference sequence). This material consisted of PBMCs, taken 5 to 6 days after the first yellow fever vaccination. The TCR sequence derives from a man between 18 and 29 years old who received the YFV17D yellow fever vaccine. The chain links TRBV27 to TRBJ2-2; 8 bases map to TRBD1. The CDR3 sequence: CASSLSRQGYAGELFF. CDR3 DNA sequence: TGTGCCAGCAGTTTATCGAGACAGGGGTACGCCGGGGAGCTGTTTTTT.